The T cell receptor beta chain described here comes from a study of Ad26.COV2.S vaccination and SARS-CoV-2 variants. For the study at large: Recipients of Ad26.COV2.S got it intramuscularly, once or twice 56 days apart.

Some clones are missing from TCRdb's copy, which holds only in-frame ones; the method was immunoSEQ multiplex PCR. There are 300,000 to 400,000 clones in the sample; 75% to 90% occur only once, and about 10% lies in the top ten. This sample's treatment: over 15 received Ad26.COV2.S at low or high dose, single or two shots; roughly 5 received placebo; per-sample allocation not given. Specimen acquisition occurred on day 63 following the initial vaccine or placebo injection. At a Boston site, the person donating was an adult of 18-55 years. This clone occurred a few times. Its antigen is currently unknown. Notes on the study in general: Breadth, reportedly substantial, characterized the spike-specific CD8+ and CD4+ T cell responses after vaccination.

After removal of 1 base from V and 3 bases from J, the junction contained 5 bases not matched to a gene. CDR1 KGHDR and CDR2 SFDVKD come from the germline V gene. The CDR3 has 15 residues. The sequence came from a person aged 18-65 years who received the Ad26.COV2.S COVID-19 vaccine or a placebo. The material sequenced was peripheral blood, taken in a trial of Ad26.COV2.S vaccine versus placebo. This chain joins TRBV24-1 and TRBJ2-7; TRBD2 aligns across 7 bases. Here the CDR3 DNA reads TGTGCCACCAGTGATTTCACCCAGCGGGGCTACGAGCAGTACTTC. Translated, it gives CATSDFTQRGYEQYF.